This paragraph covers one TCR beta chain sequence. This sample is drawn from a study of shared clonotypes between healthy human individuals. The V gene end was trimmed by 3 bases and the J gene end by 3 bases; junction bases not matched to a gene: 9. The CDR3 spans 16 residues. CDR1 MGHRA and CDR2 YSYEKL come from the germline V gene. Produced via immunoSEQ multiplex PCR; TCRdb's table is partial and in-frame only. The sample has around 2.1 million clones; roughly 91% are singletons. CD45RO-negative, CCR7-selected cells formed the naive CD8 fraction, which excluded terminally differentiated effector memory CD45RA+ cells.

The V gene is TRBV4-1, the J gene TRBJ2-7; 9 bases match TRBD1. The sample consisted of naive CD8+ T cells from PBMCs. This receptor was taken from a man between 18 and 35 years old in good health. Some clones in this sample may be carry-over from other donors' samples. The CDR3 protein is CASSQIQTGGFYEQYF. The DNA of the CDR3 is TGCGCCAGCAGCCAGATCCAGACAGGGGGGTTCTACGAGCAGTACTTC.